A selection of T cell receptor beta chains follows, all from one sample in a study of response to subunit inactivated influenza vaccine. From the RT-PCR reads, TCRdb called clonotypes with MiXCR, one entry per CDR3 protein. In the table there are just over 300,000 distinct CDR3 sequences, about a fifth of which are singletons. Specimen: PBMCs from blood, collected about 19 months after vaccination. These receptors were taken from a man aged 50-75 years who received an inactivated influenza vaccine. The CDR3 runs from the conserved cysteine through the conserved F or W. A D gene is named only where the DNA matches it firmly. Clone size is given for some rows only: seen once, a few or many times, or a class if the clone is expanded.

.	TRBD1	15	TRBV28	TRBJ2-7	CASRSQGTGGYEQYF	TGTGCCAGCAGATCGCAAGGGACAGGGGGCTACGAGCAGTACTTC
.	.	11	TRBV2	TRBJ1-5	CASSLGRPQHF	TGTGCCAGCAGTTTGGGGCGGCCCCAGCATTTT
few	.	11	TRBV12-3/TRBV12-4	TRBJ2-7	CASSRYREQYF	TGTGCCAGCAGTCGATACCGCGAGCAGTACTTC
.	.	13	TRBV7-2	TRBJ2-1	CASSRGARVEQFF	TGTGCCAGCAGTAGGGGGGCTAGAGTTGAGCAGTTCTTC
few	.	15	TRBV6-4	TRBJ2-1	CATPSAGPPYNEQFF	TGTGCCACCCCGTCCGCGGGCCCGCCGTACAATGAGCAGTTCTTC
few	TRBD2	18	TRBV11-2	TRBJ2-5	CASSLGGTSVGDQETQYF	TGTGCCAGCAGCTTAGGTGGGACTAGTGTAGGGGACCAAGAGACCCAGTACTTC
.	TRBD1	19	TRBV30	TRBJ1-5	CAWSVKGALPGVGNQPQHF	TGTGCCTGGAGTGTAAAGGGGGCGCTTCCAGGTGTGGGCAATCAGCCCCAGCATTTT
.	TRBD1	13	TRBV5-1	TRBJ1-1	CASSWRGQGTAFF	TGCGCCAGCAGCTGGCGGGGACAGGGAACAGCTTTCTTT
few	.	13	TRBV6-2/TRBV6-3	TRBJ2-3	CASSRDATDTQYF	TGTGCCAGCAGCCGGGACGCCACAGATACGCAGTATTTT
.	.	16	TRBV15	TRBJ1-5	CATSREAGYSNQPQHF	TGTGCCACCAGCAGAGAGGCCGGTTATAGCAATCAGCCCCAGCATTTT
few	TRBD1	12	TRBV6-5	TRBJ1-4	CASSTQGEKLFF	TGTGCCAGCAGTACACAGGGGGAAAAACTGTTTTTT
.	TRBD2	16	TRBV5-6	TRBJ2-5	CASSLDASGSKETQYF	TGTGCCAGCAGCTTGGATGCTAGCGGTAGTAAAGAGACCCAGTACTTC
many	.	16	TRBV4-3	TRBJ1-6	CASSQELRSYNSPLHF	TGCGCCAGCAGCCAAGAGCTCAGAAGCTATAATTCACCCCTCCACTTT
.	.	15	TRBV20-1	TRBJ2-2	CSARDPDKNTGELFF	TGCAGTGCTAGAGATCCGGACAAGAACACCGGGGAGCTGTTTTTT
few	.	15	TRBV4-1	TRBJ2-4	CASSQDLLTGSIQYF	TGCGCCAGCAGCCAAGATCTCTTAACAGGGTCTATTCAGTACTTC
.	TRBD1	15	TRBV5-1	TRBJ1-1	CASSPHRGPNTEAFF	TGCGCCAGCAGCCCCCACAGGGGGCCGAACACTGAAGCTTTCTTT
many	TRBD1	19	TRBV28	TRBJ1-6	CASSSRNDRELSYNSPLHF	TGTGCCAGCAGCAGCAGGAATGACAGGGAACTGTCCTATAATTCACCCCTCCACTTT
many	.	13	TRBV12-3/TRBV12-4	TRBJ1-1	CASSLESKGGAFF	TGTGCCAGCAGTTTAGAGTCGAAGGGGGGGGCTTTCTTT
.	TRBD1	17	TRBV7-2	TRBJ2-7	CASSLPNLRDRGLEQYF	TGTGCCAGCAGCTTGCCGAATCTTCGGGACAGGGGGCTCGAGCAGTACTTC
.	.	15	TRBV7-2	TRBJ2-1	CASSLVTVSYNEQFF	TGTGCCAGCAGCTTAGTGACAGTCTCCTACAATGAGCAGTTCTTC
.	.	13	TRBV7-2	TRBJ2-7	CASSLGRHYEQYF	TGTGCCAGCAGCTTAGGTCGGCACTACGAGCAGTACTTC
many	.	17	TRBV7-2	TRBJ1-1	CASSKSLSGVMNTEAFF	TGTGCCAGCAGCAAATCCTTATCAGGGGTTATGAACACTGAAGCTTTCTTT
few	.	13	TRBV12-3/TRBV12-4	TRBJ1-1	CASRETANTEAFF	TGTGCCAGCAGAGAGACAGCGAACACTGAAGCTTTCTTT